Sequencing of this T cell receptor (beta chain) was carried out in a study of cytomegalovirus exposure and HLA in healthy donors. On this clone itself: Its antigen is not known. Compared with germline, one end of the junction differs, possibly owing to a read error. Within the sample, other DNA sequences also encode this same CDR3.

Broader study findings: Across donors, most TCRs were seen rarely, yet some public ones were widespread.

The PCR employed 60 Vbeta primers together with 13 Jbeta primers. The table came from immunoSEQ multiplex PCR; TCRdb's copy has only in-frame clones and leaves some out. The sample includes more than 90,000 clones, nearly 75% of them seen just once. In germline, CDR1 is SGHNT, CDR2 YYREEE (reference sequence). The CDR3 runs to 14 residues. V is TRBV5-4 and J is TRBJ2-7, with 9 positions matching TRBD1. Sequenced: PBMCs. The origin of this receptor is a man between 25 and 39 years old in good health and CMV-seropositive. CDR3 bases: TGCGCCAGCAGCTGGGACAGGGCTACCTACGAGCCCTACTTC. This encodes CASSWDRATYEPYF.